This TCR beta chain was sequenced in a study of control samples from healthy donors and cancer patients. With 10 bases clipped from V and 5 bases from J, the junction kept 3 bases outside the gene matches. Germline-derived CDR1 and CDR2 are ENHRY and SYGVKD. The CDR3 is 11 residues long. TCRdb's table, derived via immunoSEQ multiplex PCR, lists solely in-frame clones and lacks some. This sample has about 94,000 clones, with less than 95% found just once. V gene TRBV10-3 combines with J gene TRBJ2-7, with 9 bases matching TRBD1. This clonotype was obtained from a woman under 30 in good health. Sequencing used blood. In nucleotides, the CDR3 is TGTGCCACGCGGACAGGGGACGAGCAGTACTTC. Residues: CATRTGDEQYF.